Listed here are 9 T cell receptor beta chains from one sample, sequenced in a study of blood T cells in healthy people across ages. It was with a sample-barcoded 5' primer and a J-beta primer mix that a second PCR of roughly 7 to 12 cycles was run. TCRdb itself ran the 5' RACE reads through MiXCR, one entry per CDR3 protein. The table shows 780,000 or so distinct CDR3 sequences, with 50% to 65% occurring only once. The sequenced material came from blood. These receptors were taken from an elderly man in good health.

DNA of the CDR3: TGTGCCAGCAGTTTAATAGCAGGGGGCTCCAGTGGCTACACCTTC. Translating gives CASSLIAGGSSGYTF. The chain is built from TRBV12-3 or TRBV12-4 and TRBJ1-2; 8 bases are shared with TRBD1. The junction had 9 bases not matched to a gene; V was cut back by 2 bases and J by 7 bases. This CDR3 is built from 15 residues.

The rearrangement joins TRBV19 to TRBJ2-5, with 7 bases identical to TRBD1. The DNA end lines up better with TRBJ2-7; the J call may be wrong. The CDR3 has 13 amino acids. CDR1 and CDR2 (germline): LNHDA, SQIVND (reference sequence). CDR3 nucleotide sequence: TGTGCCAGTAGTACGACAGGGTCGCACGAGCAGTACTTC. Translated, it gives CASSTTGSHEQYF.

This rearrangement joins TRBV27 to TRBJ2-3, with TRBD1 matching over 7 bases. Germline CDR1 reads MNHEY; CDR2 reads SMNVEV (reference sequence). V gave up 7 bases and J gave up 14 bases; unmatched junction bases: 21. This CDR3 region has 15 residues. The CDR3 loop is CASKADRATDRYAYF. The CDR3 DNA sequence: TGTGCCAGCAAGGCCGACAGGGCGACAGACAGATACGCGTATTTT.

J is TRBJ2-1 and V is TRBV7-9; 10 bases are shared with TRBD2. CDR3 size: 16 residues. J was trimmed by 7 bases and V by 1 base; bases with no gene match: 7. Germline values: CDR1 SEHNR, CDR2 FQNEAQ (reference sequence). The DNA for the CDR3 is TGTGCCAGCAGCTTAGGTGGGGCTAGCGGGGGAAATGAGCAGTTCTTC. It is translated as CASSLGGASGGNEQFF.

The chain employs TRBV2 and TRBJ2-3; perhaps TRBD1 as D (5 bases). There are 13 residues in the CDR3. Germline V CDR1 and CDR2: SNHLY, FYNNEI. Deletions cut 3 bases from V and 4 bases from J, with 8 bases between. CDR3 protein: CASSDRVADTQYF. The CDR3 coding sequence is TGTGCCAGCAGTGACAGGGTGGCAGATACGCAGTATTTT. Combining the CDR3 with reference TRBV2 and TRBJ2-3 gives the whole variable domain EPEVTQTPSHQVTQMGQEVILRCVPISNHLYFYWYRQILGQKVEFLVSFYNNEISEKSEIFDDQFSVERPDGSNFTLKIRSTKLEDSAMYFCASSDRVADTQYFGPGTRLTVL.

The DNA for the CDR3 is TGTGCCAGCAGTGCTAGGGGACTAGCGGGAAACGAGCAGTACTTC. As protein: CASSARGLAGNEQYF. The chain has TRBV2 and TRBJ2-4, with 13 bases matching TRBD2. The DNA end is a closer match to TRBJ2-7, so the J assignment may be wrong. This CDR3 region has 15 residues. Germline V gives CDR1 SNHLY, CDR2 FYNNEI.

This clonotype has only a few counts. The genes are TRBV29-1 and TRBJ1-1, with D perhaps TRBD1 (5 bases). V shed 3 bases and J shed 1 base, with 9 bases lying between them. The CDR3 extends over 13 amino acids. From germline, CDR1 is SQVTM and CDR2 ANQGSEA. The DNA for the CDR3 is TGCAGCGTTGAGTCAGGGCAGAACACTGAAGCTTTCTTT. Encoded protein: CSVESGQNTEAFF.

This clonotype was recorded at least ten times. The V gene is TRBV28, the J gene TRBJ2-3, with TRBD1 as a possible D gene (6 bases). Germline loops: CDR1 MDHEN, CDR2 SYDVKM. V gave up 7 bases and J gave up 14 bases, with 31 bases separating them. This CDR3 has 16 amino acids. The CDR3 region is CASNNKGGLMHRYAYF. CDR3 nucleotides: TGTGCCAGCAACAATAAAGGGGGTTTAATGCACAGATACGCGTATTTT.

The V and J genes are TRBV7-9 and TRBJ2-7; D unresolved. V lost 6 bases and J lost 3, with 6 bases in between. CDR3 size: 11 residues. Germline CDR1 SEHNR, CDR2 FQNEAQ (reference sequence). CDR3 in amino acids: CASRGSYEQYF. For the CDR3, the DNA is TGTGCCAGCAGGGGCAGCTACGAGCAGTACTTC.